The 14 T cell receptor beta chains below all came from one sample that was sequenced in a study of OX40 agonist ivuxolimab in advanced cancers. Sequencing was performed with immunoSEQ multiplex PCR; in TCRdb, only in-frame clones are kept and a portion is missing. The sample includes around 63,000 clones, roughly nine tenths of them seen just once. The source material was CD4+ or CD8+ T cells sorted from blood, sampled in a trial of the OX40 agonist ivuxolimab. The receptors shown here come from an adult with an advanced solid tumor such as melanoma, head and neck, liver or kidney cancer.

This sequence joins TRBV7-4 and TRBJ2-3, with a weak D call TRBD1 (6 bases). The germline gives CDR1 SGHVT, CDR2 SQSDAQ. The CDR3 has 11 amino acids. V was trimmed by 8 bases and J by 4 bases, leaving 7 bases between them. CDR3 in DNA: TGTGCCAGCGGGACATCAGATACGCAGTATTTT. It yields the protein CASGTSDTQYF.

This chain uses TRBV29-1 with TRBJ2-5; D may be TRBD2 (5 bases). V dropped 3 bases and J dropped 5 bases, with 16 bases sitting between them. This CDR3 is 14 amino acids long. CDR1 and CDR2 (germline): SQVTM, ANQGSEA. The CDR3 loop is CSVDLALPSETQYF. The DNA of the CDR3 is TGCAGCGTTGATTTAGCGCTCCCCTCCGAGACCCAGTACTTC.

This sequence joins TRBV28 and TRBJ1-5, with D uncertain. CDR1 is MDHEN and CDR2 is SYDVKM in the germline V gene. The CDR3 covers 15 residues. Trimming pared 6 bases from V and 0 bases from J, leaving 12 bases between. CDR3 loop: CASSPPGYSNQPQHF. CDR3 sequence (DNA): TGTGCCAGCAGCCCCCCGGGGTATAGCAATCAGCCCCAGCATTTT.

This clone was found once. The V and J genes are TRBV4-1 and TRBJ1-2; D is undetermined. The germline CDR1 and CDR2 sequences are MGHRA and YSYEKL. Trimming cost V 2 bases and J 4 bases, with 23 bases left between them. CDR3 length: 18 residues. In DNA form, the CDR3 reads TGCGCCAGCAGCCAAAATTTGCCCTTCGGGTCCGCTATCTATGGCTACACCTTC. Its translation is CASSQNLPFGSAIYGYTF.

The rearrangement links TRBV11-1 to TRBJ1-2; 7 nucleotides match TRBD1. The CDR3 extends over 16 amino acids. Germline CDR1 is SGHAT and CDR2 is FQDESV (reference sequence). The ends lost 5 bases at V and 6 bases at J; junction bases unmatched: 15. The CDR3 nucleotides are TGTGCCAGCAGCCGTGAGGGGATTGACAGGGCGAATGGCTACACCTTC. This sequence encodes CASSREGIDRANGYTF. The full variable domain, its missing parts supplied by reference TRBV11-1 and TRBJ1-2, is EAEVAQSPRYKITEKSQAVAFWCDPISGHATLYWYRQILGQGPELLVQFQDESVVDDSQLPKDRFSAERLKGVDSTLKIQPAELGDSAMYLCASSREGIDRANGYTFGSGTRLTVV.

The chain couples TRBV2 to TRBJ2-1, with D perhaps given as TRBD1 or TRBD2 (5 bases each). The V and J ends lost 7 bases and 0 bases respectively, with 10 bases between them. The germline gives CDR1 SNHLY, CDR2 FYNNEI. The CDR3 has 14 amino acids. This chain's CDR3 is CASNPGSSYNEQFF. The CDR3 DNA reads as TGTGCCAGCAACCCAGGGAGCTCCTACAATGAGCAGTTCTTC. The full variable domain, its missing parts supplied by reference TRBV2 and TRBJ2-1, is EPEVTQTPSHQVTQMGQEVILRCVPISNHLYFYWYRQILGQKVEFLVSFYNNEISEKSEIFDDQFSVERPDGSNFTLKIRSTKLEDSAMYFCASNPGSSYNEQFFGPGTRLTVL.

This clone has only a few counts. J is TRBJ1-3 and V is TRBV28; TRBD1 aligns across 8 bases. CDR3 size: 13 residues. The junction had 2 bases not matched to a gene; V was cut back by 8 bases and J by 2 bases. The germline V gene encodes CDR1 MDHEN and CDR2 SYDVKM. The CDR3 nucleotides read TGTGCCAGCCACAGGGGGGCTGGAAACACCATATATTTT. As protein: CASHRGAGNTIYF.

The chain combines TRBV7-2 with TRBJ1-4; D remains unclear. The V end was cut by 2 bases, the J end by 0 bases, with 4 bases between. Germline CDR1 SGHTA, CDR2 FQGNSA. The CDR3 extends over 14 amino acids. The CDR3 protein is CASSLSATNEKLFF. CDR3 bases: TGTGCCAGCAGCTTATCTGCAACTAATGAAAAACTGTTTTTT.

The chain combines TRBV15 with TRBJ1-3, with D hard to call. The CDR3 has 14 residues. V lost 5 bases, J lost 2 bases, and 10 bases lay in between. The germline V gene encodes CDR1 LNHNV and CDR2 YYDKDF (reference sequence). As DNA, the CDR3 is TGTGCCACCAGCGGGCGCGATACTGGAAACACCATATATTTT. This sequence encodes CATSGRDTGNTIYF.

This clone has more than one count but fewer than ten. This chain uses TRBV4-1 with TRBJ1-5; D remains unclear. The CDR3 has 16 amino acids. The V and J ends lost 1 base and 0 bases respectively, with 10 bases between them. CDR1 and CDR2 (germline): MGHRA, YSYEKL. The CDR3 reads CASSQGLQYSNQPQHF. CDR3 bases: TGCGCCAGCAGCCAAGGTTTACAGTATAGCAATCAGCCCCAGCATTTT.

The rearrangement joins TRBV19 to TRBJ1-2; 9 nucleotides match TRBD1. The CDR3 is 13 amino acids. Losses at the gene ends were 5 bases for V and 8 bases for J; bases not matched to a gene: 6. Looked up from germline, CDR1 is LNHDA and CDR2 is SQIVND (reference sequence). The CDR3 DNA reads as TGTGCCAGTAGTCCAGGGACAGGGCTCGGCTACACCTTC. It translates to CASSPGTGLGYTF.

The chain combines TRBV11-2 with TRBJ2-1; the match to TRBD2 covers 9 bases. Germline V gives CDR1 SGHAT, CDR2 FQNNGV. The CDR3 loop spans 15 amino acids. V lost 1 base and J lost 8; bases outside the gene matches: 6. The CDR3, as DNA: TGTGCCAGCAGCTTAGTCGGTAGCGGGAGCTATGAGCAGTTCTTC. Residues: CASSLVGSGSYEQFF.

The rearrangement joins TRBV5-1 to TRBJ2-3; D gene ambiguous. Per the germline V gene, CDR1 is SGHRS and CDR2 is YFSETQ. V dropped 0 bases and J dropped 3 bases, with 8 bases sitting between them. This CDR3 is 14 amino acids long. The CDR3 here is CASSLGYATDTQYF. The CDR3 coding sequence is TGCGCCAGCAGCTTGGGCTACGCGACAGATACGCAGTATTTT.

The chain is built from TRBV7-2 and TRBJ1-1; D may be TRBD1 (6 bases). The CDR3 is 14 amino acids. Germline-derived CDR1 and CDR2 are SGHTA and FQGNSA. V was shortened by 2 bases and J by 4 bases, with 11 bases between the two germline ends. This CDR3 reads CASSLLGGGTEAFF. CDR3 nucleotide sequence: TGTGCCAGCAGCTTACTCGGAGGGGGCACTGAAGCTTTCTTT.